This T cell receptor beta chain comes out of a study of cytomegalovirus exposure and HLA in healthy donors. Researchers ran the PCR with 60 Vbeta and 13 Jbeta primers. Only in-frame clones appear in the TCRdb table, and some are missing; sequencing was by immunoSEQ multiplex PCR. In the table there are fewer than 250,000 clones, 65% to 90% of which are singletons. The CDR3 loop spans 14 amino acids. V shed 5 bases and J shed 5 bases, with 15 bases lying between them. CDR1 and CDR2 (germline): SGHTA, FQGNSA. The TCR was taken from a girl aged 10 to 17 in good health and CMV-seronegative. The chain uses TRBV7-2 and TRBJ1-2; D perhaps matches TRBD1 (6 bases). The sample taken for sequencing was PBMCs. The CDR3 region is CASSPDSIRYGYTF. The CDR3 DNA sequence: TGTGCCAGCAGCCCGGACAGCATTCGGTATGGCTACACCTTC.